This T cell receptor (beta chain) was sequenced for a study of blood T cell repertoires in COVID-19. On the study more broadly: The analysed material was cDNA or gDNA that came from T cells, B-cell-depleted T cells, or PBMCs.

The CDR3 is 15 amino acids. The germline V gene encodes CDR1 LGHNA and CDR2 YSLEER. The ends were cut back, 3 bases at V and 6 bases at J, with 18 bases in the middle. TCRdb's table, derived via immunoSEQ multiplex PCR, lists solely in-frame clones and lacks some. Of under 150,000 clones listed, 85% to 90% are singletons. The clonotype comes from a woman in her thirties or forties with acute or convalescent COVID-19. The sequencing sample was made of peripheral blood. The chain uses TRBV4-3 and TRBJ2-7; tentative D call: TRBD1 (5 bases). The CDR3 nucleotides are TGCGCCAGCAGCCATGAAAAAAAGGGGTGGGGCGAGCAGTACTTC. It translates to CASSHEKKGWGEQYF.